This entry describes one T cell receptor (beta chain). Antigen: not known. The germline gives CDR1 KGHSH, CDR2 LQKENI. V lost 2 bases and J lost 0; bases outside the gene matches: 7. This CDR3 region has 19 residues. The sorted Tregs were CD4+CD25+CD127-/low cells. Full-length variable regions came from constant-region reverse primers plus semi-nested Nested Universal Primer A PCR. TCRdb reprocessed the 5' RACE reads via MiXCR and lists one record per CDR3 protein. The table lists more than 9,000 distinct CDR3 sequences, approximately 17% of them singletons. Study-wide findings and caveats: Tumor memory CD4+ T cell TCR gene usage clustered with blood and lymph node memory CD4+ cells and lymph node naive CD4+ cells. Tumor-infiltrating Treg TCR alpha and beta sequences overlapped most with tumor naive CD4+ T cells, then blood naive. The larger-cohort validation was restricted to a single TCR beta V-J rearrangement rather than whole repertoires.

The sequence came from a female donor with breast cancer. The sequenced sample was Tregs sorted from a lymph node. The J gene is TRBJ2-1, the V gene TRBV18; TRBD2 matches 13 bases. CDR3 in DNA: TGTGCCAGCTCACCAGGACTAGCGGGAGCCCTCAGCTCCTACAATGAGCAGTTCTTC. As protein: CASSPGLAGALSSYNEQFF.